Sequencing of this T cell receptor (beta chain) was carried out in a study of regulatory T cells in long-lasting Graves disease. Findings and limits, study-wide: Between persistent patients, more than 2,500 public clonotypes were shared, exceeding the roughly 1,000 shared between new patients.

This clonotype was observed at least ten times. What it binds is not known. Described time point: newly diagnosed GD, antithyroid drugs for less than 3 months. Extracted RNA from PBMCs served as the source of the TCR library. The authors built TCR beta libraries using iRepertoire HTBI primers and Arm-PCR of CDR3 regions. A single record per CDR3 protein comes from TCRdb applying MiXCR to the multiplex PCR reads. The sample includes about 430,000 distinct CDR3 sequences, about 15% of them seen just once. This sample was also put to use in a study of T cells in Graves' hyperthyroidism and ophthalmopathy.

Sequenced material: peripheral blood mononuclear cells (PBMCs), taken at new diagnosis, from a patient treated with antithyroid drugs. The sequence was obtained from a woman aged 40-49 years with Graves disease.

In nucleotides, the CDR3 is TGTGCCAGCAGTGAAGCGGGACTCCCTGCCAATGAGCAGTTCTTC. Translated, it gives CASSEAGLPANEQFF. The chain combines TRBV2 with TRBJ2-1; a weak D match, TRBD2 (6 bases). This CDR3 is 15 amino acids long. Looked up from germline, CDR1 is SNHLY and CDR2 is FYNNEI. Trimming pared 0 bases from V and 6 bases from J, leaving 12 bases between.